This entry features one T cell receptor (beta chain) sequence. As yet, its antigen is unknown. The source of the sample is a study of T cell responses to AZD1222 COVID-19 vaccine. Findings of the study overall: At baseline, just five or six AZD1222 recipients tested seropositive. The donors showed a predominance of white British ancestry and of females, with possible underestimation of clonal diversity. Samples come after the peak T cell response, not at day 14.

Trimming took off 1 base at V and 13 bases at J, with 16 bases between the two ends. Germline-derived CDR1 and CDR2 are LNHNV and YYDKDF (reference sequence). The CDR3 is made up of 13 amino acids. Produced via immunoSEQ multiplex PCR; TCRdb's table is partial and in-frame only. The sample carries around 140,000 clones, roughly nine tenths recorded once. The source is an adult in good health. The J gene is TRBJ1-1, the V gene TRBV15, with TRBD1 as a possible D gene (5 bases). Sample: peripheral blood, taken on day 0 of AZD1222 vaccination. CDR3 bases: TGTGCCACCAGCAGAGGATCCGGGACGGCTGGTTTCTTT. Residues: CATSRGSGTAGFF.